The entry that follows covers one T cell receptor (beta chain) sequence. Its target is not known. The data were taken from a study of cytomegalovirus exposure and HLA in healthy donors. Regarding the study as a whole: Association of a missense DCLRE1C variant with TCR beta V- and J-gene trimming was reported in a later analysis. The authors confirmed in vitro that a few CMV-associated chains were specific for CMV antigens. What a later analysis showed was that several of the most significant clusters appeared linked to common viral pathogens.

Likely unrecorded immune exposures existed in these nominally healthy donors. 60 Vbeta and 13 Jbeta primers were used in PCR. Sequenced by immunoSEQ multiplex PCR; TCRdb stores in-frame clones only, minus some. Of about 120,000 clones in the sample, 65% to 85% were seen once. Germline V lookup: CDR1 SGHTA, CDR2 FQGNSA. Trimming took off 0 bases at V and 2 bases at J, with 7 bases between the two ends. The CDR3 contains 14 residues. V and J are TRBV7-2 and TRBJ1-1; D gene uncertain. The source is a woman between 40 and 50 years old in good health and CMV-seropositive. Sequencing was carried out using PBMCs. CDR3 in amino acids: CASSLAQPNTEAFF. For the CDR3, the DNA is TGTGCCAGCAGCTTAGCACAGCCAAACACTGAAGCTTTCTTT. Supplemented by reference TRBV7-2 and TRBJ1-1, the full variable domain reads GAGVSQSPSNKVTEKGKDVELRCDPISGHTALYWYRQSLGQGLEFLIYFQGNSAPDKSGLPSDRFSAERTGGSVSTLTIQRTQQEDSAVYLCASSLAQPNTEAFFGQGTRLTVV.